The TCR beta chain described here comes from a study of T-cell memory formation after mild COVID-19. Study summary: TCR clusters were largely donor specific. Overall study findings and caveats: Cross-reactive memory appears to have joined, as suggested by some responding clones showing up in pre-infection memory.

The TCR alpha and TCR beta cDNA libraries, bearing sample barcodes and UMIs, were generated by 5'RACE using constant-segment primers. Each CDR3 protein gets one entry after TCRdb re-called the 5' RACE reads with MiXCR. The table has approximately 290,000 distinct CDR3 sequences, roughly a fifth seen once. A note on this clonotype: What it recognizes is unknown.

V was cut by 4 bases and J by 3 bases, with 10 bases left in between. Germline V gene sequence: CDR1 SGHTA, CDR2 FQGTGA. The CDR3 runs 14 residues. The receptor comes from a young man who had mild COVID-19 (a few samples of this study predate the infection). Cell type and time point are not known. The chain combines TRBV7-3 with TRBJ2-1; the D is unclear. Sequenced sample: PBMCs or a T cell subset sorted from them (not recorded which). The CDR3 DNA sequence: TGTGCCAGCAGCTCGACCGAGTACTACAATGAGCAGTTCTTC. It yields the protein CASSSTEYYNEQFF.